This TCR beta chain was profiled in a study of blood T cell repertoires in COVID-19. About the research overall: COVID-19 samples collected from the United States, Italy and Spain covered acute and convalescent phases. PBMCs, B-cell-depleted T cells, or T cells were the source of the cDNA or gDNA that made up the material.

CDR3 length: 16 amino acids. The germline gives CDR1 SGHRS, CDR2 YFSETQ. Trimming removed 4 bases from V and 9 bases from J; junction bases left unmatched: 9. Per the authors' pipeline: Reference gene primer amplification in the assay estimated nucleated cell counts. TCRdb's copy holds only in-frame clones and misses some; the assay was immunoSEQ multiplex PCR. From that table come the V and J calls and clone size; the DNA was used to work out D and trimming. The sample holds roughly 310,000 clones, 90% seen once. This receptor was taken from a woman in her thirties with COVID-19, enrolled during active disease. Sequences were obtained from peripheral blood. The V call is TRBV5-1, the J call TRBJ2-1, with TRBD2 matching 14 bases. The DNA for the CDR3 is TGCGCCAGCAGCGAGCCCGGGACTAGCGGGAGCGGTGAGCAGTTCTTC. Its protein is CASSEPGTSGSGEQFF.